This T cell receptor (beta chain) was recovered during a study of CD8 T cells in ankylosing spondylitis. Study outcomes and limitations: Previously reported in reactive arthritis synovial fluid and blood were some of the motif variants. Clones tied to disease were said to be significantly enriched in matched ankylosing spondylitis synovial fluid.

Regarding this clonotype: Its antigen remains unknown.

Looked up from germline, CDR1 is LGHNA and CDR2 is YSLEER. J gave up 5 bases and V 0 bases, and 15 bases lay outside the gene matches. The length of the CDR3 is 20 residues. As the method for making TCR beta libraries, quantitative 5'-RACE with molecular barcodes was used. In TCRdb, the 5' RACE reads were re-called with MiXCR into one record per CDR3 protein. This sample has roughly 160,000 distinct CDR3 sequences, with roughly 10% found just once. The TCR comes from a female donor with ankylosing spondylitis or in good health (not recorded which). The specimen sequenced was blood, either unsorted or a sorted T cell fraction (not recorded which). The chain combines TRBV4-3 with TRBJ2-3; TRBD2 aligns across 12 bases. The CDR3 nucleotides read TGCGCCAGCAGCCAAGAGGTTCGACTAGCGGGGGCTCGGAGGGTAGATACGCAGTATTTT. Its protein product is CASSQEVRLAGARRVDTQYF.